This entry is about one T cell receptor beta chain. Germline CDR1 and CDR2: MNHNY and SVGAGI (reference sequence). CDR3 size: 14 residues. V was clipped by 6 bases and J by 1 base, with 11 bases between them. TCRdb's copy holds only in-frame clones and misses some; the assay was immunoSEQ multiplex PCR. The table records about 67,000 clones, 70% to 90% of them present only once. The sample comes from a study of OX40 agonist ivuxolimab in advanced cancers. This chain links TRBV6-6 with TRBJ2-3; TRBD2 might be the D (6 bases). The TCR sequence derives from an adult with an advanced solid tumor such as melanoma, head and neck, liver or kidney cancer. This material consisted of CD4+ or CD8+ T cells sorted from blood, taken in a trial of the OX40 agonist ivuxolimab. The CDR3 sequence is CASSQTGGTDTQYF. In DNA, the CDR3 is TGTGCCAGCAGCCAGACGGGGGGCACAGATACGCAGTATTTT.